This T cell receptor (beta chain) stems from a study of control samples from healthy donors and cancer patients. A remark on this clone: The sample holds other DNA sequences that translate to the same CDR3.

Clones were sequenced by immunoSEQ multiplex PCR, and TCRdb holds only the in-frame ones, with some missing. The sample holds about 90,000 clones, 75% to 95% seen once. Germline CDR1 reads SQVTM; CDR2 reads ANQGSEA. Deletions cut 1 base from V and 2 bases from J, with 2 bases between. This CDR3 is 11 amino acids long. The chain couples TRBV29-1 to TRBJ1-2; no reliable D call. This sequence was found in a woman between 18 and 30 years old in good health. Sequencing used blood. The CDR3 reads CSVEANYGYTF. The CDR3 bases are TGCAGCGTTGAAGCCAACTATGGCTACACCTTC.